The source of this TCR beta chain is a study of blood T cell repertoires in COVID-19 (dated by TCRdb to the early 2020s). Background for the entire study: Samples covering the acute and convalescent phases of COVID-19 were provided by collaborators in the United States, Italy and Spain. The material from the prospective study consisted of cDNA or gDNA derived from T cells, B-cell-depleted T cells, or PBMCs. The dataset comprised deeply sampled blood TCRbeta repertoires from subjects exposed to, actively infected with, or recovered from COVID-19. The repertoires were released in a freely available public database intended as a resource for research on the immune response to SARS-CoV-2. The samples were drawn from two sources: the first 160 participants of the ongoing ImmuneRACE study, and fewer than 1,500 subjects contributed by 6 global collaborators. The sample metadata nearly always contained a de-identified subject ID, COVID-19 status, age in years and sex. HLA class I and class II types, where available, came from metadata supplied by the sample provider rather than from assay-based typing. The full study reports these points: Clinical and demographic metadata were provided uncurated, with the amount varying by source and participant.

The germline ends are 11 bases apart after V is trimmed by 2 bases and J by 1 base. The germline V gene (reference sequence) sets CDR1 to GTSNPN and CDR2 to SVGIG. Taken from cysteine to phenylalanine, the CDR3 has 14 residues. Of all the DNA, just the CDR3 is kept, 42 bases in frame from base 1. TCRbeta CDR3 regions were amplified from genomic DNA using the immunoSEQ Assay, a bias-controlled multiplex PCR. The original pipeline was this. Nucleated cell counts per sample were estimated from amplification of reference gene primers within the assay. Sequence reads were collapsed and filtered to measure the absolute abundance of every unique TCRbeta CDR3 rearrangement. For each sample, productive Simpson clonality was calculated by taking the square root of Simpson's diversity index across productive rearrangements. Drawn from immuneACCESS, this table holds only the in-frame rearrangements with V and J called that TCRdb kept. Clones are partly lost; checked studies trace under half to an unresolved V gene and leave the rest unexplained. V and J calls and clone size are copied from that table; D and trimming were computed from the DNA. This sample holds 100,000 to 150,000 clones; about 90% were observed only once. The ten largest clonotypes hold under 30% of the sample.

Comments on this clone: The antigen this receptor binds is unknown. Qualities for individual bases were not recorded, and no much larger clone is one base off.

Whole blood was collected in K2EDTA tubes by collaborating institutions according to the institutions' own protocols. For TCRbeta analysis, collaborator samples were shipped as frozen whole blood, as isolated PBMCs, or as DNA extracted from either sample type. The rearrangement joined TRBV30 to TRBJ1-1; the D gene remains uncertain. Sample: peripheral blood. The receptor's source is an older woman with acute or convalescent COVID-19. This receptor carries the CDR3 CAWSPRHANTEAFF. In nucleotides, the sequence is TGTGCCTGGAGTCCCAGACACGCGAACACTGAAGCTTTCTTT.